The 6 T cell receptor beta chains below come from one sample, sequenced in a study of neoadjuvant anti-PD-1 for oral cavity cancer. Assay: immunoSEQ multiplex PCR; the TCRdb copy retains only in-frame clones and omits some. The sample carries 75,000 to 100,000 clones, 84% recorded once. The sequencing used PBMCs, collected before nivolumab (anti-PD-1) treatment. Receptor source: a person between 35 and 79 years old with oral cavity squamous cell carcinoma.

The chain has TRBV6-4 and TRBJ1-1, with no clear D. Germline CDR1 MRHNA, CDR2 SNTAGT. The CDR3 is 17 amino acids. V was cut by 4 bases and J by 1 base, with 19 bases left in between. The CDR3 protein is CASSVTATLAGNTEAFF. Here the CDR3 DNA reads TGTGCCAGCAGTGTAACGGCCACCTTGGCCGGGAACACTGAAGCTTTCTTT.

The rearrangement uses TRBV7-2 and TRBJ2-2, with unresolved D. Germline CDR1 is SGHTA and CDR2 is FQGNSA. Trimming cost V 2 bases and J 6 bases, with 10 bases left between them. The CDR3 has 14 residues. CDR3 DNA: TGTGCCAGCAGCTTAAACTGGGCTGCCGGGGAGCTGTTTTTT. Protein sequence: CASSLNWAAGELFF.

Note on this clone: Other DNA variants within this sample encode the same CDR3. This chain links TRBV6-5 with TRBJ2-1; D not resolved. Trimming took off 6 bases at V and 4 bases at J, with 4 bases between the two ends. CDR1 MNHEY and CDR2 SVGAGI come from the germline V gene. CDR3 length: 11 residues. The CDR3 here is CASRRYNEQFF. In DNA, the CDR3 is TGTGCCAGCAGACGTTACAATGAGCAGTTCTTC.

This clone has only one observation. This chain connects TRBV11-2 to TRBJ1-5; tentative D call: TRBD1 (6 bases). V was clipped by 1 base and J by 4 bases, with 14 bases between them. The germline gives CDR1 SGHAT, CDR2 FQNNGV. The CDR3 loop spans 16 amino acids. The CDR3 protein is CASSLVTGQPNQPQHF. The CDR3 coding sequence is TGTGCCAGCAGCTTAGTCACAGGACAGCCGAATCAGCCCCAGCATTTT.

V usage is TRBV5-1 and J usage is TRBJ2-5; 8 nucleotides match TRBD2. The germline V gene has CDR1 SGHRS and CDR2 YFSETQ. This CDR3 is 15 amino acids long. J gave up 0 bases and V 1 base, and 2 bases lay outside the gene matches. The CDR3 DNA reads TGCGCCAGCAGCTTGCGGGAGGGGCACCAAGAGACCCAGTACTTC. It encodes CASSLREGHQETQYF. Together with reference TRBV5-1 and TRBJ2-5, the CDR3 gives the full variable domain: KAGVTQTPRYLIKTRGQQVTLSCSPISGHRSVSWYQQTPGQGLQFLFEYFSETQRNKGNFPGRFSGRQFSNSRSEMNVSTLELGDSALYLCASSLREGHQETQYFGPGTRLLVL.

This rearrangement joins TRBV10-2 to TRBJ1-1; maybe TRBD1 (5 bases). CDR1 and CDR2 (germline): WSHSY, SAAADI. V was trimmed by 6 bases and J by 6 bases, leaving 11 bases between them. The CDR3 is 12 amino acids. Here the CDR3 DNA reads TGCGCCAGCAGGGCAGGGTCCTCTGAAGCTTTCTTT. This encodes CASRAGSSEAFF.